The 2 T cell receptor beta chains below all came from one sample that was sequenced in a study of T cells in Graves' hyperthyroidism and ophthalmopathy. There were TCR beta CDR3 regions amplified from RNA transcripts. A first-round RT-PCR of the TCR CDR3 used the HTBI primer set. TCRdb passed the multiplex PCR reads through MiXCR, listing each CDR3 protein once. Among over 250,000 distinct CDR3 sequences listed, over 15% were seen once. Sequencing was performed on blood. These receptors came from a woman aged 55-70 years with Graves' ophthalmopathy.

This clonotype was found many times. The chain uses TRBV7-2 and TRBJ1-5; the D is unclear. V lost 4 bases and J 2 bases, leaving 15 bases between the germline ends. Germline CDR1 and CDR2: SGHTA and FQGNSA. The CDR3 runs 16 residues. The CDR3 coding sequence is TGTGCCAGCAGCTCTCGTCTGGGAGGTGGCAATCAGCCCCAGCATTTT. Amino acids: CASSSRLGGGNQPQHF. Drawing the rest from reference TRBV7-2 and TRBJ1-5, the complete variable domain is GAGVSQSPSNKVTEKGKDVELRCDPISGHTALYWYRQSLGQGLEFLIYFQGNSAPDKSGLPSDRFSAERTGGSVSTLTIQRTQQEDSAVYLCASSSRLGGGNQPQHFGDGTRLSIL.

This clonotype was detected ten times or more. V and J are TRBV12-3 or TRBV12-4 and TRBJ2-7; 11 bases agree with TRBD2. The CDR3 consists of 18 residues. J gave up 2 bases and V 7 bases, and 16 bases lay outside the gene matches. CDR3 nucleotide sequence: TGTGCCAGCAACCCGGGACTAGCGGTCCCTTTAGGCGCCTACGAGCAGTACTTC. Protein sequence: CASNPGLAVPLGAYEQYF.